This T cell receptor beta chain came from a study of a mutant IDH1 vaccine in newly diagnosed glioma. This clone was picked up a small number of times. The antigen is unknown. Noted time point: week 47, end of study. In every dose of vaccine, 300 ug of mutant IDH1 20-mer peptide was given alongside topical imiquimod. The CDR3 runs to 14 residues. Germline CDR1 and CDR2: SGHRS and YFSETQ. With 3 bases removed from V and 5 bases from J, the gap between germline ends came to 14 bases. Libraries were prepared by immunoSEQ multiplex PCR; TCRdb keeps only in-frame clonotypes and omits some of them. The data hold tens of thousands of clones, with around 75% observed a single time.

The source is a man between 40 and 49 years old with glioma. The genes are TRBV5-1 and TRBJ1-2; D perhaps matches TRBD1 (5 bases). The material sequenced was PBMCs, taken from a glioma patient whose treatment included an IDH1 peptide vaccine. CDR3 in DNA: TGCGCCAGCAGCTGGGCAGGGACGGATTATGGCTACACCTTC. Amino acids: CASSWAGTDYGYTF. The whole variable domain, remainder taken from reference TRBV5-1 and TRBJ1-2, is KAGVTQTPRYLIKTRGQQVTLSCSPISGHRSVSWYQQTPGQGLQFLFEYFSETQRNKGNFPGRFSGRQFSNSRSEMNVSTLELGDSALYLCASSWAGTDYGYTFGSGTRLTVV.